This passage covers 8 T cell receptor beta chains from one sample sequenced in a study of early T cells in non-severe SARS-CoV-2 infection. From the 5' RACE reads, TCRdb called clonotypes with MiXCR, one entry per CDR3 protein. The sample has roughly 120,000 distinct CDR3 sequences, over 10% seen once. The material sequenced was whole blood, taken at baseline. These TCRs come from an adult who was a healthcare worker with PCR-confirmed SARS-CoV-2 infection or an uninfected control (not recorded which).

V is TRBV19 and J is TRBJ2-7; tentative D call: TRBD2 (5 bases). The length of the CDR3 is 15 residues. Trimming stripped 3 bases from V and 2 bases from J, with 14 bases between. Germline CDR1 and CDR2: LNHDA and SQIVND (reference sequence). In DNA, the CDR3 is TGTGCCAGTAGTATCGTATGGATCGGGGCCTACGAGCAGTACTTC. It is translated as CASSIVWIGAYEQYF. Combining the CDR3 with reference TRBV19 and TRBJ2-7 gives the whole variable domain DGGITQSPKYLFRKEGQNVTLSCEQNLNHDAMYWYRQDPGQGLRLIYYSQIVNDFQKGDIAEGYSVSREKKESFPLTVTSAQKNPTAFYLCASSIVWIGAYEQYFGPGTRLTVT.

This clonotype was seen a handful of times. The CDR3 spells CASRRSGEDEQYF. The CDR3, as DNA: TGCGCCAGCAGAAGGAGCGGGGAGGACGAGCAGTACTTC. The rearrangement uses TRBV5-1 and TRBJ2-7; 7 bases map to TRBD2. There are 13 residues in the CDR3. CDR1 and CDR2 from the germline V gene are SGHRS and YFSETQ. V dropped 5 bases and J dropped 5; count of bases not matched to a gene: 7. Full variable domain (remainder filled in from reference TRBV5-1 and TRBJ2-7): KAGVTQTPRYLIKTRGQQVTLSCSPISGHRSVSWYQQTPGQGLQFLFEYFSETQRNKGNFPGRFSGRQFSNSRSEMNVSTLELGDSALYLCASRRSGEDEQYFGPGTRLTVT.

V is TRBV18 and J is TRBJ1-1; D ambiguous. This CDR3 has 11 amino acids. The germline CDR1 and CDR2 sequences are KGHSH and LQKENI. V lost 2 bases to trimming and J lost 4 bases, with 2 bases between them. The CDR3 DNA reads TGTGCCAGCTCACCAGGCACTGAAGCTTTCTTT. It specifies CASSPGTEAFF.

This clonotype was seen once. V is TRBV5-1 and J is TRBJ2-7; either TRBD1 or TRBD2 may supply D (5 bases each). This CDR3 is built from 13 residues. V lost 1 base, J lost 6 bases, and 11 bases lay in between. Germline CDR1 is SGHRS and CDR2 is YFSETQ. The CDR3 region is CASSLLGVGEQYF. The CDR3, as DNA: TGCGCCAGCAGCTTGTTGGGGGTCGGCGAGCAGTACTTC.

This chain uses TRBV20-1 with TRBJ2-1; 8 bases are a match to TRBD2. The CDR3 contains 12 residues. V lost 6 bases to trimming and J lost 10 bases; unmatched junction nucleotides: 8. Germline V gene lookup returns CDR1 DFQATT and CDR2 SNEGSKA (reference sequence). The CDR3: CSAWSGRGEQFF. CDR3 coding DNA: TGCAGTGCCTGGAGCGGGAGAGGCGAGCAGTTCTTC.

The chain recombines TRBV6-5 with TRBJ1-3; TRBD1 might be the D (6 bases). Germline V CDR1 and CDR2: MNHEY, SVGAGI. The length of the CDR3 is 20 residues. Trimming pared 2 bases from V and 0 bases from J, leaving 23 bases between. CDR3 sequence reads: CASSYGNDRTSSYSGNTIYF. The DNA of the CDR3 is TGTGCCAGCAGTTACGGGAACGACAGGACATCCTCCTACTCTGGAAACACCATATATTTT.

The sample holds a few counts of this clonotype. This chain joins TRBV29-1 and TRBJ2-1; the D gene is possibly TRBD2 (6 bases). The CDR3 is 18 amino acids. CDR1 is SQVTM, CDR2 ANQGSEA, per germline. Trimming stripped 0 bases from V and 2 bases from J, with 20 bases between. CDR3 nucleotides: TGCAGCGTTGAAGATCTTCTGAAGCGAGGGGAGGCCTACAATGAGCAGTTCTTC. Translated, it gives CSVEDLLKRGEAYNEQFF.

This clonotype was seen ten or more times. This chain links TRBV27 with TRBJ1-4; D is unresolved. The CDR3 covers 17 residues. Per germline, CDR1 MNHEY and CDR2 SMNVEV (reference sequence). V lost 5 bases and J lost 5, with 21 bases in between. In DNA, the CDR3 is TGTGCCAGCAGTCCGACCAATGGAGGGAGCTGGAATGAAAAACTGTTTTTT. It specifies CASSPTNGGSWNEKLFF.